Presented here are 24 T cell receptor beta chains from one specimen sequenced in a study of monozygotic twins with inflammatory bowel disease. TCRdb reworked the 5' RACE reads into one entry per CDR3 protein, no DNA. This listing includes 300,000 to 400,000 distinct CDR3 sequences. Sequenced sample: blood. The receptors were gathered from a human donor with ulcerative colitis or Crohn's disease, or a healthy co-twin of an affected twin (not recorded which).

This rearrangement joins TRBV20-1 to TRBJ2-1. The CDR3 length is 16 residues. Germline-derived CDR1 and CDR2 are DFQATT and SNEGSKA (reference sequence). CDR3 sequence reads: CSARDSGGSSYNEQFF.

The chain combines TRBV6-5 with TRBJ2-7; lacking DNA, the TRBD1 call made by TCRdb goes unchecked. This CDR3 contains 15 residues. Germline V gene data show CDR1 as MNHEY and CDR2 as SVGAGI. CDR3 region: CASSFLGVSSYEQYF.

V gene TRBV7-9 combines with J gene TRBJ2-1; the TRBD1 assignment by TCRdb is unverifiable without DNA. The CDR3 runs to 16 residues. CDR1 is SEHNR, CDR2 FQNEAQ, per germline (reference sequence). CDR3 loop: CASSSGTGEVYNEQFF. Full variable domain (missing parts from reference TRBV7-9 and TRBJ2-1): DTGVSQNPRHKITKRGQNVTFRCDPISEHNRLYWYRQTLGQGPEFLTYFQNEAQLEKSRLLSDRFSAERPKGSFSTLEIQRTEQGDSAMYLCASSSGTGEVYNEQFFGPGTRLTVL.

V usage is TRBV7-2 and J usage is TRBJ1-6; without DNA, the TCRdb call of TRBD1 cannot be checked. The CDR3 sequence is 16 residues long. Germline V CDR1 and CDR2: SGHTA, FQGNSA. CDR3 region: CASSLLGQGAGSPLHF.

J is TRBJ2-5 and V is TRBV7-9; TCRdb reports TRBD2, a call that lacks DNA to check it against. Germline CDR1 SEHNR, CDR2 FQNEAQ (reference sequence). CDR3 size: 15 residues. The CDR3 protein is CASRRGLAGEETQYF.

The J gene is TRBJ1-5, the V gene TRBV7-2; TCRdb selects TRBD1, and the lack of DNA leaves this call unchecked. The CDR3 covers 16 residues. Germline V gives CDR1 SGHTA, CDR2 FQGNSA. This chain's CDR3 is CASSLAPGTGGQPQHF.

CDR3 residues: CASSTRGTVDTQYF. The J gene is TRBJ2-3, the V gene TRBV19; TCRdb's D gene call, TRBD1, goes unchecked for lack of DNA. The CDR3 extends over 14 amino acids. CDR1 is LNHDA, CDR2 SQIVND, per germline (reference sequence).

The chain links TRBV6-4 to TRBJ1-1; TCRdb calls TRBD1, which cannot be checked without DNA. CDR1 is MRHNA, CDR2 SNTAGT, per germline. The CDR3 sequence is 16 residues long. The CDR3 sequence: CASSDTRQGIHTEAFF.

The CDR3 loop reads CASSSTGTSGNEQFF. The J gene is TRBJ2-1, the V gene TRBV7-2; TCRdb lists TRBD2, though no DNA is available to test this call. The V gene's germline CDR1 is SGHTA and CDR2 FQGNSA. The CDR3 runs to 15 residues.

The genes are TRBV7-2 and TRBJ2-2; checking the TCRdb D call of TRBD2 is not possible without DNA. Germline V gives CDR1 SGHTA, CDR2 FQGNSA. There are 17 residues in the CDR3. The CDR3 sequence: CASSLAPGPIATGELFF. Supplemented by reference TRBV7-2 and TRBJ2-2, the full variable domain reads GAGVSQSPSNKVTEKGKDVELRCDPISGHTALYWYRQSLGQGLEFLIYFQGNSAPDKSGLPSDRFSAERTGGSVSTLTIQRTQQEDSAVYLCASSLAPGPIATGELFFGEGSRLTVL.

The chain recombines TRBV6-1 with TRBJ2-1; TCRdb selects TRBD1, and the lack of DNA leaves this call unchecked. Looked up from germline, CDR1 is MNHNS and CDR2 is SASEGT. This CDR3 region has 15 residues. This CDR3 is CASSEPPSSVYEQFF.

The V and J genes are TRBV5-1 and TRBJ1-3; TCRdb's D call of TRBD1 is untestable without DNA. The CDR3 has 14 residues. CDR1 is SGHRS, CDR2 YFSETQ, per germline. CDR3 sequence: CASSVGHDGNTIYF.

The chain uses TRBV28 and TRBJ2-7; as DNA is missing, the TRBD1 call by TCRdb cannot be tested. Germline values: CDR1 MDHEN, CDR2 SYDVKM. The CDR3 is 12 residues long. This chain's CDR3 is CASSSTAYEQYF.

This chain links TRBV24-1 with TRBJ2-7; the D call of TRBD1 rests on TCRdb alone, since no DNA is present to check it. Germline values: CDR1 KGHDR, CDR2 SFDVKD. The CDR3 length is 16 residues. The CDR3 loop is CATSDPRGTGGYEQYF.

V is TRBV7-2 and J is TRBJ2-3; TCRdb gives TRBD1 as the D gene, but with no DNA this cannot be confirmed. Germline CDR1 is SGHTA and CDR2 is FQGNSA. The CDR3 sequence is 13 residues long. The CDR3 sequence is CASSFTGWDTQYF.

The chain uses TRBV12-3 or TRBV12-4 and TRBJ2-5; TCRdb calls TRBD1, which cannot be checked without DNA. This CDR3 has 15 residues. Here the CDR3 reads CASSFQGLNQETQYF.

CDR3 protein: CASSLSISGDEQFF. The chain links TRBV5-1 to TRBJ2-1; TCRdb names TRBD2, which stays unverified in the absence of DNA. The CDR3 is 14 residues long. Looked up from germline, CDR1 is SGHRS and CDR2 is YFSETQ.

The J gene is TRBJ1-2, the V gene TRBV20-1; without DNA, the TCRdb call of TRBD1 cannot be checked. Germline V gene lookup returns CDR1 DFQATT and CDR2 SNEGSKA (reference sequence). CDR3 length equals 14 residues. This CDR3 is CSAIRTGGRDGYTF.

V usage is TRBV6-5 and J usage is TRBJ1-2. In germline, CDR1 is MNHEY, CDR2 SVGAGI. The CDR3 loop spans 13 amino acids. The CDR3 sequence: CASSFTANYGYTF.

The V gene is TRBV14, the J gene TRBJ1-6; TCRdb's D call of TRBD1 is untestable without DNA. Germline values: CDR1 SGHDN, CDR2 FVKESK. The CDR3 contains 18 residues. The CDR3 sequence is CASSQVLGDSFYNSPLHF.

CDR3 protein: CASSQEISGANHPQPSTDTQYF. The chain couples TRBV4-1 to TRBJ2-3; TCRdb returns TRBD2, unconfirmable since there is no DNA. CDR3 length: 22 amino acids. The V gene's germline CDR1 is MGHRA and CDR2 YSYEKL.

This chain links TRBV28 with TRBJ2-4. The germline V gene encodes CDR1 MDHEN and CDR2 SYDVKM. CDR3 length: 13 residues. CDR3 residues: CASSIINENIQYF.

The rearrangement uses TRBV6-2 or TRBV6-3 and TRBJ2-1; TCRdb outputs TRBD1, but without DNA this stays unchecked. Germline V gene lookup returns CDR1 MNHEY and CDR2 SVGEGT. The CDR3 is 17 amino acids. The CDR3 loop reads CASSLGGAEAYYNEQFF.

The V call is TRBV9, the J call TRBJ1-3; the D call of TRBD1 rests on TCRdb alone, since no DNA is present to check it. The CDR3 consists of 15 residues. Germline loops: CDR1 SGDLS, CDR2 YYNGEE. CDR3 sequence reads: CASSVDWGPGNTIYF. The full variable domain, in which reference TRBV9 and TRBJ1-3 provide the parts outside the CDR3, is DSGVTQTPKHLITATGQRVTLRCSPRSGDLSVYWYQQSLDQGLQFLIQYYNGEERAKGNILERFSAQQFPDLHSELNLSSLELGDSALYFCASSVDWGPGNTIYFGEGSWLTVV.